This TCR beta chain was sequenced in a study of tumor-infiltrating lymphocytes in primary liver carcinoma. Total RNA (roughly 540 ng) served as template for TCR beta cDNA synthesis primed by a constant-region primer. Construction of TCR beta libraries relied on three successive nested multiplex PCR rounds employing slightly modified ARM-PCR. PCR rounds one and two used TRBV1-TRBV30 forward primers with a C-beta reverse primer for roughly 9 cycles each. MiXCR was run by TCRdb on the multiplex PCR reads, yielding one entry per CDR3 protein. The sample shows more than 45,000 distinct CDR3 sequences, over 75% of them seen only once. As to this clonotype: Its matching antigen is unknown. Relative to the germline gene, one junction end is altered; a read error may explain this.

From unsorted bulk tissue weighing roughly 17-31 mg, DNA and RNA were co-extracted. There are 15 residues in the CDR3. Findings and limits, study-wide: A significantly higher top-250-clone fraction was recorded for tumors than for blood (p = 0.039). The study found tumor-adjacent and tumor-blood pairs overlapped less than tumor region pairs.

The chain uses TRBV12-3 or TRBV12-4 and TRBJ2-3; 12 positions match TRBD2. The specimen was liver tumor tissue from sampling region 5. Subset indicated: tumor region T5, tumor centre. This TCR was sampled from a man aged 35-49 years with primary liver carcinoma and hepatitis B virus infection. The CDR3 loop reads CASSLAGGEGNTEYF. DNA for the CDR3: TGTGCCAGCAGTCTAGCGGGAGGGGAGGGGAATACGGAGTACTTT.